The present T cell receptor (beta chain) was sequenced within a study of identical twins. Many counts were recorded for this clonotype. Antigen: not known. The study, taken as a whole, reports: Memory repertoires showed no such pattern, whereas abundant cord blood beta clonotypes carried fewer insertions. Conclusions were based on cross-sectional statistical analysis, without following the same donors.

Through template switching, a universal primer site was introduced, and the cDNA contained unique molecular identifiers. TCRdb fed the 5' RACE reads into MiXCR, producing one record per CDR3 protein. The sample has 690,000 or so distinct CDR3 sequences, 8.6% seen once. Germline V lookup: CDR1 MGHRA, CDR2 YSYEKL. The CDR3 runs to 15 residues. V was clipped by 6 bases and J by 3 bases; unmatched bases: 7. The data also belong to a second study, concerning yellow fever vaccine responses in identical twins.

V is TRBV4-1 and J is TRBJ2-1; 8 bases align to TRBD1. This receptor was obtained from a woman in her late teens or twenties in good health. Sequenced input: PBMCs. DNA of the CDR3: TGCGCCAGCAGTCCTACGGGACAGGACTACAATGAGCAGTTCTTC. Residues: CASSPTGQDYNEQFF.